This TCR beta chain was observed in a study of cytomegalovirus exposure and HLA in healthy donors. Study-level findings and limits: There were fewer than 200 TCR beta chains listed as cytomegalovirus-associated.

The PCR ran on 60 Vbeta and 13 Jbeta primers. The method was immunoSEQ multiplex PCR; TCRdb's version includes in-frame clones alone and lacks a portion of them. This sample yields fewer than 150,000 clones, of which 80% are seen a single time; roughly 2.2% belongs to the top ten. V was pared by 4 bases and J by 6 bases, with 7 bases between. Looked up from germline, CDR1 is ENHRY and CDR2 is SYGVKD. This CDR3 comprises 12 residues. On this clone itself: Its antigen remains unknown.

This receptor was obtained from a man in his thirties or forties in good health and CMV-seronegative. The chain couples TRBV10-3 to TRBJ1-5; D gene uncertain. The sequenced sample was PBMCs. CDR3 amino acids: CAISGAGQPQHF. For the CDR3, the DNA is TGTGCCATCAGTGGGGCGGGTCAGCCCCAGCATTTT.